The 5 T cell receptor beta chains given below trace back to one sample, sequenced in a study of CD4 T cells in relation to SARS-CoV-2 and coronaviruses. The data were produced by immunoSEQ multiplex PCR, yet TCRdb's version contains in-frame clones alone and is incomplete. The sample yields about 40,000 clones, 65% to 80% seen once. For these receptors, no antigen is known. Sequencing was carried out using memory CD4+ T cells from PBMCs, cultured in vitro. These receptor sequences come from an adult with COVID-19.

As regards this clone: At one of its ends the junction is not consistent with the germline gene, which may arise from a read error. The chain joins TRBV7-7 to TRBJ2-5; 7 nucleotides line up with TRBD1. The CDR3 covers 14 residues. Per the germline V gene, CDR1 is SSHAT and CDR2 is FNYEAQ (reference sequence). CDR3 loop: CASSLGGPRETQYF. CDR3 DNA: TGTGCTAGCAGCTTAGGGGGCCCCAGGGAGACCCAGTACTTC.

This chain connects TRBV6-1 to TRBJ2-1; 8 bases match TRBD2. The CDR3 totals 13 residues. Germline assignment: CDR1 MNHNS and CDR2 SASEGT. V shed 2 bases and J 13 bases; nucleotides not matched to a gene: 7. CDR3 amino acids: CASSEQTSGRQFF. The CDR3 region has the DNA TGTGCCAGCAGTGAACAAACGAGCGGGAGACAGTTCTTC.

CDR3 coding DNA: TGTGCCAGCAGCTTAATAGCGGACTCCTACAATGAGCAGTTCTTC. Protein sequence: CASSLIADSYNEQFF. The rearrangement uses TRBV7-2 and TRBJ2-1, with D maybe TRBD2 (6 bases). From germline, CDR1 is SGHTA and CDR2 FQGNSA. The CDR3 is 15 amino acids. Trimming took off 2 bases at V and 0 bases at J, with 8 bases between the two ends.

The chain links TRBV7-6 to TRBJ2-7, with D perhaps matching TRBD1 (5 bases). The germline gives CDR1 SGHVS, CDR2 FNYEAQ. With 2 bases removed from V and 4 bases from J, the gap between germline ends came to 9 bases. The CDR3 is made up of 13 amino acids. CDR3 sequence (DNA): TGTGCCAGCAGCTTACAGGGAACTTACGAGCAGTACTTC. It is translated as CASSLQGTYEQYF.

The CDR3 DNA sequence: TGTGCCACCAGTGACGTTACAGGGGGCGGCGGGAAAGGAGCCTACAATGAGCAGTTCTTC. It is translated as CATSDVTGGGGKGAYNEQFF. The gene calls are TRBV24-1 and TRBJ2-1; 9 nucleotides match TRBD1. V trimming: 4 bases; J trimming: 2 bases; junction bases outside the gene matches: 17. CDR3 length: 20 amino acids. Germline V lookup: CDR1 KGHDR, CDR2 SFDVKD.